Listed here are 21 T cell receptor beta chains from one sample, sequenced in a study of blood T cell repertoires in COVID-19. Measured with immunoSEQ multiplex PCR; TCRdb has only the in-frame clones, and not every one. The sample has 120,000 or so clones; over 80% are singletons. The sample consisted of peripheral blood. The receptors shown here come from a woman aged 65 to 85 with acute or convalescent COVID-19.

The chain joins TRBV6-5 to TRBJ1-6; unclear D gene. Germline V gene sequence: CDR1 MNHEY, CDR2 SVGAGI. V was shortened by 0 bases and J by 13 bases, with 10 bases between the two germline ends. The CDR3 has 13 residues. The CDR3 loop is CASSYSFNFPLHF. The CDR3 bases are TGTGCCAGCAGTTACTCGTTTAATTTTCCCCTCCACTTT.

This clone was observed a single time. The J gene is TRBJ2-3, the V gene TRBV5-1, with 9 bases identical to TRBD2. With 5 bases clipped from V and 7 bases from J, the junction kept 8 bases outside the gene matches. The CDR3 is 14 amino acids. CDR1 is SGHRS and CDR2 is YFSETQ in the germline V gene. Here the CDR3 reads CASRPSGGPNTQYF. In DNA form, the CDR3 reads TGCGCCAGCAGGCCAAGCGGGGGGCCGAATACGCAGTATTTT.

The genes are TRBV10-3 and TRBJ2-3; D gene unclear. CDR1 and CDR2 from the germline V gene are ENHRY and SYGVKD. V was clipped by 8 bases and J by 2 bases, with 14 bases between them. This CDR3 contains 14 residues. DNA for the CDR3: TGTGCCATCCTAGGCAGTTCTACCACAGATACGCAGTATTTT. As protein: CAILGSSTTDTQYF.

V is TRBV5-1 and J is TRBJ1-1; the match to TRBD1 covers 9 bases. CDR3 length: 17 residues. The germline CDR1 and CDR2 sequences are SGHRS and YFSETQ. V lost 4 bases, J lost 0 bases, and 10 bases stayed unmatched. CDR3: CASSETGGLPMNTEAFF. The CDR3 DNA reads TGCGCCAGCAGCGAAACAGGGGGCCTACCAATGAACACTGAAGCTTTCTTT.

As for this clone: In the same sample, other DNA sequences code for this CDR3. This sequence joins TRBV7-2 and TRBJ1-1; the D is unclear. Germline V CDR1 and CDR2: SGHTA, FQGNSA. Between the trimmed V and J ends, which lost 4 bases and 0 bases, there was a span of 6 bases. This CDR3 spans 13 amino acids. The CDR3 spells CASSSGLNTEAFF. The CDR3 DNA reads as TGTGCCAGCAGCTCGGGTCTGAACACTGAAGCTTTCTTT.

This chain connects TRBV7-9 to TRBJ2-3; weak D call: TRBD2 (6 bases). V lost 5 bases, J lost 0 bases, and 15 bases lay in between. The CDR3 has 16 residues. Germline CDR1 is SEHNR and CDR2 is FQNEAQ (reference sequence). Written as DNA, the CDR3 is TGTGCCAGCAGCGCTATTGGGGGGTTAAGCACAGATACGCAGTATTTT. Protein: CASSAIGGLSTDTQYF. The complete variable domain, with remaining parts taken from reference TRBV7-9 and TRBJ2-3, reads DTGVSQNPRHKITKRGQNVTFRCDPISEHNRLYWYRQTLGQGPEFLTYFQNEAQLEKSRLLSDRFSAERPKGSFSTLEIQRTEQGDSAMYLCASSAIGGLSTDTQYFGPGTRLTVL.

The J gene is TRBJ1-2, the V gene TRBV28, with 8 bases aligning to TRBD1. The CDR3 runs to 13 residues. With V trimmed by 10 bases and J by 5 bases, 9 bases remained unmatched. Germline-derived CDR1 and CDR2 are MDHEN and SYDVKM. For the CDR3, the DNA is TGTGCCACCATAACCGGGACAGGTTATGGCTACACCTTC. Translating it yields CATITGTGYGYTF.

The genes are TRBV11-3 and TRBJ2-3; D gene ambiguous. V shed 5 bases and J shed 0 bases, with 18 bases lying between them. This CDR3 has 17 residues. The germline gives CDR1 SGHNT, CDR2 YENEEA. In DNA form, the CDR3 reads TGTGCCAGCAGCGAAACCTTTGGCAGCGAAAGCACAGATACGCAGTATTTT. Protein product: CASSETFGSESTDTQYF.

The chain has TRBV7-9 and TRBJ2-3; 10 nucleotides align to TRBD2. The germline V gene encodes CDR1 SEHNR and CDR2 FQNEAQ (reference sequence). CDR3 length equals 16 residues. The junction had 8 bases not matched to a gene; V was cut back by 3 bases and J by 5 bases. CDR3 coding DNA: TGTGCCAGCAGCTTCATCAGCGGGGGGGCTCTAGATACGCAGTATTTT. Amino acids: CASSFISGGALDTQYF.

This rearrangement joins TRBV20-1 to TRBJ1-1; D perhaps matches TRBD1 (6 bases). The CDR3 is 13 amino acids. From germline, CDR1 is DFQATT and CDR2 SNEGSKA (reference sequence). The V end was cut by 3 bases, the J end by 5 bases, with 13 bases between. In DNA, the CDR3 is TGCAGTGCTAGTGGGGCAGGGGATACTGAAGCTTTCTTT. This codes for CSASGAGDTEAFF.

The rearrangement links TRBV12-3 or TRBV12-4 to TRBJ1-2; D is uncertain. Trimming took 6 bases from V and 8 from J, leaving 10 bases between them. The CDR3 sequence is 11 residues long. CDR3 sequence reads: CASRGSGGYTF. The CDR3 coding sequence is TGTGCCAGCAGGGGCTCTGGAGGCTACACCTTC.

The gene calls are TRBV28 and TRBJ2-3, with 9 bases matching TRBD2. Trimming cost V 11 bases and J 7 bases; bases outside gene matches: 7. Germline V gene lookup returns CDR1 MDHEN and CDR2 SYDVKM. The CDR3 consists of 12 residues. The CDR3 spells CAWGLAGNTQYF. The CDR3 DNA reads as TGTGCCTGGGGACTAGCAGGCAATACGCAGTATTTT. Full variable domain (remainder filled in from reference TRBV28 and TRBJ2-3): DVKVTQSSRYLVKRTGEKVFLECVQDMDHENMFWYRQDPGLGLRLIYFSYDVKMKEKGDIPEGYSVSREKKERFSLILESASTNQTSMYLCAWGLAGNTQYFGPGTRLTVL.

CDR3 region: CPGTGELFF. CDR3 sequence (DNA): TGTCCGGGAACCGGGGAGCTGTTTTTT. V gene TRBV21-1 combines with J gene TRBJ2-2; TRBD2 is the table's D call, not checked against the DNA. TRBV21-1 constitutes a pseudogene. The CDR3 contains 9 residues.

A word on this clone: The identical CDR3 is also encoded by other nucleotide sequences in the sample. The chain is built from TRBV5-1 and TRBJ2-5; the match to TRBD2 covers 11 bases. Trimming cost V 3 bases and J 3 bases; bases outside gene matches: 1. Germline assignment: CDR1 SGHRS and CDR2 YFSETQ. The CDR3 length is 14 residues. The CDR3 DNA reads as TGCGCCAGCAGCTCGGGACTAGCGGAAGAGACCCAGTACTTC. As protein: CASSSGLAEETQYF.

J is TRBJ2-2 and V is TRBV19; TRBD1 matches at 12 bases. CDR1 and CDR2 (germline): LNHDA, SQIVND (reference sequence). With 0 bases clipped from V and 8 bases from J, the junction kept 7 bases outside the gene matches. CDR3 size: 17 residues. The chain's CDR3 is CASSIDRDRGLSGELFF. The CDR3 DNA is TGTGCCAGTAGTATAGATCGGGACAGGGGGCTTTCAGGGGAGCTGTTTTTT.

The genes are TRBV7-2 and TRBJ2-2; possibly TRBD1 for D (6 bases). The CDR3 has 16 amino acids. V dropped 5 bases and J dropped 2 bases, with 15 bases sitting between them. Germline-derived CDR1 and CDR2 are SGHTA and FQGNSA. The CDR3 protein is CASSLRLGQNTGELFF. CDR3 in DNA: TGTGCCAGCAGCCTAAGGCTGGGACAAAACACCGGGGAGCTGTTTTTT.

DNA of the CDR3: TGTGCCAGCAGCAGCACCCTTCAGACGGGATACACCTTC. This encodes CASSSTLQTGYTF. The chain combines TRBV28 with TRBJ1-2, with D unresolved. The germline CDR1 and CDR2 sequences are MDHEN and SYDVKM. The CDR3 is made up of 13 amino acids. Trimming shortened V by 6 bases and J by 11 bases, and 19 bases separated the two germline ends.

The V gene is TRBV4-1, the J gene TRBJ2-7; TRBD2 might be the D (6 bases). Per germline, CDR1 MGHRA and CDR2 YSYEKL. V was clipped by 3 bases and J by 7 bases, with 16 bases between them. This CDR3 spans 14 amino acids. The CDR3: CASSHLTEGGEQYF. CDR3 DNA: TGCGCCAGCAGCCATCTAACGGAGGGCGGGGAGCAGTACTTC.

The rearrangement links TRBV27 to TRBJ1-4; 7 bases map to TRBD1. Germline trimming cut 1 base from V and 14 bases from J; bases unmatched to any gene: 19. The germline gives CDR1 MNHEY, CDR2 SMNVEV (reference sequence). The CDR3 sequence is 17 residues long. CDR3 in DNA: TGTGCCAGCAGTTTATATGCTCGGGGACAGCTGCACACCAACCTGTTTTTT. This sequence encodes CASSLYARGQLHTNLFF. The full variable domain, rest sourced from reference TRBV27 and TRBJ1-4, is EAQVTQNPRYLITVTGKKLTVTCSQNMNHEYMSWYRQDPGLGLRQIYYSMNVEVTDKGDVPEGYKVSRKEKRNFPLILESPSPNQTSLYFCASSLYARGQLHTNLFFGSGTQLSVL.

This chain joins TRBV12-3 or TRBV12-4 and TRBJ2-7; D is possibly TRBD1 (6 bases). This CDR3 has 13 amino acids. Trimming took 3 bases from V and 3 from J, leaving 9 bases between them. The CDR3 sequence: CASSFWTDYEQYF. CDR3 in DNA: TGTGCCAGCAGTTTTTGGACAGACTACGAGCAGTACTTC.

The chain uses TRBV11-1 and TRBJ2-1; 7 positions match TRBD1. After removal of 0 bases from V and 3 bases from J, the junction contained 2 bases not matched to a gene. Germline V CDR1 and CDR2: SGHAT, FQDESV (reference sequence). The CDR3 sequence is 15 residues long. The chain's CDR3 is CASSLAGQDYNEQFF. In DNA form, the CDR3 reads TGTGCCAGCAGCTTAGCTGGACAGGACTACAATGAGCAGTTCTTC.